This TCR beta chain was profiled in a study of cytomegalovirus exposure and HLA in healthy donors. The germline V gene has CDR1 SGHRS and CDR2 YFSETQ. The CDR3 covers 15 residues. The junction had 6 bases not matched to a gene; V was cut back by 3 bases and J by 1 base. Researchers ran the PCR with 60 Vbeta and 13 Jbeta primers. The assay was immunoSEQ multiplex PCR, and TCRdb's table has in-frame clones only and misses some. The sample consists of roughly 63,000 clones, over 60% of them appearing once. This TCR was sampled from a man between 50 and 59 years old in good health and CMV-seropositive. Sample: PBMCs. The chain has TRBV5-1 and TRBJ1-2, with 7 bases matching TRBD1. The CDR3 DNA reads TGCGCCAGCAGCTGGGGGACAGCCTTTAACTATGGCTACACCTTC. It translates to CASSWGTAFNYGYTF.